These 23 T cell receptor beta chains came from one sample sequenced in a study of cytomegalovirus exposure and HLA in healthy donors. The PCR made use of 60 Vbeta and 13 Jbeta primers. This table comes from immunoSEQ multiplex PCR, and its TCRdb copy is limited to in-frame clones, with some not included. The sample lists 90,000 to 120,000 clones, around 74% occurring once. The sequenced sample consisted of PBMCs. These receptors were obtained from a woman between 40 and 55 years old in good health and CMV-seropositive.

This clone has just one count. This rearrangement joins TRBV5-1 to TRBJ2-1; TRBD1 might be the D (5 bases). V lost 0 bases, J lost 3 bases, and 10 bases lay in between. The CDR3 contains 15 residues. The germline gives CDR1 SGHRS, CDR2 YFSETQ. The CDR3 DNA follows: TGCGCCAGCAGCTTGGAGGGGCAGGACTACAATGAGCAGTTCTTC. Amino acids: CASSLEGQDYNEQFF.

V usage is TRBV6-1 and J usage is TRBJ2-3, with TRBD2 identical over 10 bases. Germline V gene sequence: CDR1 MNHNS, CDR2 SASEGT. CDR3 size: 16 residues. Trimming removed 0 bases from V and 4 bases from J; junction bases left unmatched: 4. The CDR3 spells CASSEAERGGPDTQYF. The CDR3 nucleotides are TGTGCCAGCAGTGAAGCGGAGCGGGGGGGCCCAGATACGCAGTATTTT.

The chain links TRBV29-1 to TRBJ1-2; no definite D call. The CDR3 is made up of 12 amino acids. Germline CDR1 reads SQVTM; CDR2 reads ANQGSEA. V lost 7 bases, J lost 5 bases, and 14 bases lay in between. The CDR3 coding sequence is TGCAGCGCTATAATAGGAGGATATGGCTACACCTTC. It is translated as CSAIIGGYGYTF. The full variable domain, rest sourced from reference TRBV29-1 and TRBJ1-2, is SAVISQKPSRDICQRGTSLTIQCQVDSQVTMMFWYRQQPGQSLTLIATANQGSEATYESGFVIDKFPISRPNLTFSTLTVSNMSPEDSSIYLCSAIIGGYGYTFGSGTRLTVV.

This chain joins TRBV25-1 and TRBJ1-2; D might be TRBD1 (5 bases). The ends were cut back, 1 base at V and 4 bases at J, with 10 bases in the middle. The CDR3 length is 14 residues. CDR1 is MGHDK and CDR2 is SYGVNS in the germline V gene. The CDR3 loop reads CASSESGQGYGYTF. The CDR3 nucleotides are TGTGCCAGCAGTGAATCAGGGCAGGGCTATGGCTACACCTTC.

A word on this clone: A read error may produce the germline difference seen at one junction end. The chain combines TRBV7-7 with TRBJ1-2; TRBD1 matches at 7 bases. From germline, CDR1 is SSHAT and CDR2 FNYEAQ (reference sequence). The CDR3 consists of 15 residues. The CDR3 loop is CASSVRDRQIYGYTF. Written as DNA, the CDR3 is TGTGCTAGCAGCGTCCGGGACAGACAAATTTATGGCTACACCTTC.

The chain links TRBV29-1 to TRBJ1-3; no definite D call. CDR1 is SQVTM and CDR2 is ANQGSEA in the germline V gene. CDR3 size: 12 residues. Trimming took 3 bases from V and 2 from J, leaving 5 bases between them. The CDR3 reads CSVDSPGNTIYF. The CDR3 DNA reads as TGCAGCGTTGATAGTCCTGGAAACACCATATATTTT.

This clone was seen only a few times. CDR3 in amino acids: CASSLGGLDTEAFF. DNA for the CDR3: TGTGCCAGCAGCTTAGGAGGGCTGGACACTGAAGCTTTCTTT. This sequence joins TRBV7-3 and TRBJ1-1; D is undetermined. Trimming took 2 bases from V and 3 from J, leaving 10 bases between them. The CDR3 has 14 amino acids. Germline assignment: CDR1 SGHTA and CDR2 FQGTGA.

The rearrangement joins TRBV2 to TRBJ2-7, with TRBD2 matching 9 bases. V dropped 8 bases and J dropped 3; count of bases not matched to a gene: 11. CDR3 length: 15 amino acids. The germline V gene encodes CDR1 SNHLY and CDR2 FYNNEI. The CDR3 sequence is CASLDAGGRIYEQYF. Here the CDR3 DNA reads TGTGCCAGCCTTGACGCGGGGGGGCGAATCTACGAGCAGTACTTC.

The chain is built from TRBV29-1 and TRBJ2-7; 9 bases agree with TRBD1. The CDR3 is 14 residues long. Trimming cost V 7 bases and J 6 bases; bases outside gene matches: 13. Germline-derived CDR1 and CDR2 are SQVTM and ANQGSEA. DNA for the CDR3: TGCAGCGCTGCCGGGACCCGGACAGGGGTCGAGCAGTACTTC. Translated: CSAAGTRTGVEQYF.

This chain uses TRBV7-2 with TRBJ2-1, with D hard to call. In germline, CDR1 is SGHTA, CDR2 FQGNSA. Trimming left V 4 bases short and J 5 bases short, with 15 bases between. CDR3 length: 15 residues. The CDR3 bases are TGTGCCAGCAGCTCTAGTTCGTTTAACCACAATGAGCAGTTCTTC. As protein: CASSSSSFNHNEQFF.

The chain has TRBV7-6 and TRBJ2-2, with D uncertain. Germline V gene data show CDR1 as SGHVS and CDR2 as FNYEAQ. V shed 1 base and J shed 4 bases, with 13 bases lying between them. The CDR3 has 16 amino acids. CDR3 sequence: CASSLGTTSGTGELFF. CDR3 in DNA: TGTGCCAGCAGCTTAGGTACTACGTCGGGCACCGGGGAGCTGTTTTTT.

This chain joins TRBV30 and TRBJ2-2; D perhaps matches TRBD2 (5 bases). CDR1 is GTSNPN, CDR2 SVGIG, per germline (reference sequence). The V gene lost 2 bases and the J gene lost 4 bases, with 8 bases spanning the gap. The CDR3 extends over 13 amino acids. The CDR3: CAWSRAGTGELFF. DNA for the CDR3: TGTGCCTGGAGTAGGGCGGGCACCGGGGAGCTGTTTTTT.

J is TRBJ1-1 and V is TRBV5-1; no reliable D call. This CDR3 contains 14 residues. Germline V gives CDR1 SGHRS, CDR2 YFSETQ. The V and J ends lost 4 bases and 5 bases respectively, with 15 bases between them. This CDR3 is CASSPGLLGTEAFF. CDR3 in DNA: TGCGCCAGCAGCCCAGGTTTACTTGGAACTGAAGCTTTCTTT.

V usage is TRBV7-6 and J usage is TRBJ1-6, with a possible D match to TRBD1 (6 bases). V dropped 5 bases and J dropped 0 bases, with 8 bases sitting between them. Germline V lookup: CDR1 SGHVS, CDR2 FNYEAQ. This CDR3 has 15 amino acids. The CDR3 protein is CASSPDSSYNSPLHF. Written as DNA, the CDR3 is TGTGCCAGCAGCCCGGACAGCTCCTATAATTCACCCCTCCACTTT.

The rearrangement uses TRBV5-1 and TRBJ1-6; a weak D match, TRBD1 (6 bases). The germline V gene has CDR1 SGHRS and CDR2 YFSETQ. The CDR3 covers 15 residues. Trimming left V 0 bases short and J 4 bases short, with 8 bases between. CDR3 amino acids: CASSLAGQYNSPLHF. CDR3 nucleotides: TGCGCCAGCAGCTTGGCCGGACAGTATAATTCACCCCTCCACTTT.

This clone came up a few times. The rearrangement uses TRBV30 and TRBJ1-1; no clear D gene. The length of the CDR3 is 12 residues. Germline V gene data show CDR1 as GTSNPN and CDR2 as SVGIG (reference sequence). The V and J ends lost 2 bases and 8 bases respectively, with 12 bases between them. In nucleotides, the CDR3 is TGTGCCTGGAGTTGGCTGGGAGGGGAAGCTTTCTTT. The encoded protein is CAWSWLGGEAFF.

This chain links TRBV2 with TRBJ1-1; 7 positions agree with TRBD1. The length of the CDR3 is 14 residues. Germline V gene lookup returns CDR1 SNHLY and CDR2 FYNNEI. Trimming removed 4 bases from V and 2 bases from J; junction bases left unmatched: 4. CDR3 in DNA: TGTGCCAGCAGTGTCAGGGGGGCCAACACTGAAGCTTTCTTT. Residues: CASSVRGANTEAFF.

The J gene is TRBJ2-5, the V gene TRBV19; 7 nucleotides agree with TRBD1. Germline CDR1 LNHDA, CDR2 SQIVND (reference sequence). The CDR3 extends over 15 amino acids. V trimming: 4 bases; J trimming: 4 bases; junction bases outside the gene matches: 9. As DNA, the CDR3 is TGTGCCAGTAGTACTTTACAGGGGTCGTCAGAGACCCAGTACTTC. Translation gives CASSTLQGSSETQYF.

The genes are TRBV4-1 and TRBJ1-5; D unresolved. Per germline, CDR1 MGHRA and CDR2 YSYEKL. The CDR3 covers 14 residues. The V end was cut by 0 bases, the J end by 4 bases, with 7 bases between. The CDR3 here is CASSQDGLNQPQHF. The CDR3 coding sequence is TGCGCCAGCAGCCAAGACGGACTGAATCAGCCCCAGCATTTT.

Comments on this clone: The same CDR3 also results from other DNA sequences found in this sample. The chain's CDR3 is CASSFSGFSPLHF. CDR3 in DNA: TGTGCCAGCAGTTTCTCAGGGTTTTCACCCCTCCACTTT. This rearrangement joins TRBV27 to TRBJ1-6, with D possibly matching TRBD1 (5 bases). Trimming took off 3 bases at V and 9 bases at J, with 9 bases between the two ends. CDR1 is MNHEY, CDR2 SMNVEV, per germline (reference sequence). The CDR3 length is 13 residues.

The V and J genes are TRBV5-1 and TRBJ1-1; 11 nucleotides line up with TRBD1. Trimming took 4 bases from V and 3 from J; bases not matched to a gene: 2. Germline V lookup: CDR1 SGHRS, CDR2 YFSETQ. The CDR3 sequence is 14 residues long. The CDR3 sequence: CASSVDRGHTEAFF. CDR3 in DNA: TGCGCCAGCAGCGTGGACAGGGGGCACACTGAAGCTTTCTTT.

CDR3 sequence (DNA): TGTGCCAGCAGCAAACTCCTCCCGTACGAGCAGTACTTC. Residues: CASSKLLPYEQYF. This chain connects TRBV28 to TRBJ2-7; no clear D. Trimming pared 6 bases from V and 4 bases from J, leaving 13 bases between. Germline V gene lookup returns CDR1 MDHEN and CDR2 SYDVKM. This CDR3 comprises 13 residues. Combining the CDR3 with reference TRBV28 and TRBJ2-7 gives the whole variable domain DVKVTQSSRYLVKRTGEKVFLECVQDMDHENMFWYRQDPGLGLRLIYFSYDVKMKEKGDIPEGYSVSREKKERFSLILESASTNQTSMYLCASSKLLPYEQYFGPGTRLTVT.

The chain carries TRBV9 and TRBJ1-1; TRBD1 agrees at 7 bases. The V and J ends lost 4 bases and 3 bases, in that order; junction bases with no gene match: 9. The CDR3 spans 15 residues. The V gene's germline CDR1 is SGDLS and CDR2 YYNGEE. CDR3 nucleotide sequence: TGTGCCAGCAGCCCCCGACAGGGCCCAGACACTGAAGCTTTCTTT. Protein product: CASSPRQGPDTEAFF. Variable domain in full (rest from reference TRBV9 and TRBJ1-1): DSGVTQTPKHLITATGQRVTLRCSPRSGDLSVYWYQQSLDQGLQFLIQYYNGEERAKGNILERFSAQQFPDLHSELNLSSLELGDSALYFCASSPRQGPDTEAFFGQGTRLTVV.